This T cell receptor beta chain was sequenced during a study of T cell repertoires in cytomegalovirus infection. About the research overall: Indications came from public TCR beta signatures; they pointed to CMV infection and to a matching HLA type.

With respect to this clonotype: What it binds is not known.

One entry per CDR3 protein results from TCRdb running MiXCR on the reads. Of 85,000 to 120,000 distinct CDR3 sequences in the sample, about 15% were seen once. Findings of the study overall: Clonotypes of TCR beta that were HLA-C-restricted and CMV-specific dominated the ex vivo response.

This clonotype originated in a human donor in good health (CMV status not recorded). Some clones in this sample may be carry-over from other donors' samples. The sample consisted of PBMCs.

CDR3 in DNA: TGTGCCTGGAGTACCGGGACGGCCGCCAAAGAGACCCAGTACTTC. This codes for CAWSTGTAAKETQYF. The V call is TRBV30, the J call TRBJ2-5, with D perhaps matching TRBD1 or TRBD2 (5 bases each). Germline V gene data show CDR1 as GTSNPN and CDR2 as SVGIG (reference sequence). The CDR3 totals 15 residues. Trimming took off 2 bases at V and 3 bases at J, with 16 bases between the two ends.